One sample yielded the 31 T cell receptor beta chains listed below, sequenced in a study of CD8 T cells in ankylosing spondylitis. TCRdb re-analysed the 5' RACE reads in MiXCR, keeping a single row per CDR3 protein. The table has roughly 35,000 distinct CDR3 sequences, approximately 16% seen once. The sample comprised blood. The receptors stem from a male donor with ankylosing spondylitis or in good health (not recorded which).

The sample holds a few counts of this clonotype. This chain uses TRBV12-3 or TRBV12-4 with TRBJ1-4, with TRBD1 as a possible D gene (5 bases). This CDR3 spans 14 amino acids. V was shortened by 4 bases and J by 5 bases, with 11 bases between the two germline ends. The chain's CDR3 is CASSWDGDNEKLFF. In DNA form, the CDR3 reads TGTGCCAGCAGTTGGGACGGAGACAATGAAAAACTGTTTTTT.

Concerning this clonotype itself: A read error may produce the germline difference seen at one junction end. The chain joins TRBV20-1 to TRBJ2-1; D is unclear. This CDR3 is built from 10 residues. Germline CDR1 is DFQATT and CDR2 is SNEGSKA (reference sequence). The CDR3 DNA reads as TGCAGTGCTAGTGGTTCAGGTTCCCTCTTC. It yields the protein CSASGSGSLF.

Only a few counts were recorded for this clonotype. DNA for the CDR3: TGTGCCAGCAGCGTGCGCAGGGGGCAAAATACCTACGAGCAGTACGTC. It codes for CASSVRRGQNTYEQYV. The chain is built from TRBV7-8 and TRBJ2-7, with TRBD1 identical over 8 bases. The J segment lost 2 bases and the V segment lost 5 bases, leaving 11 bases of the junction unmatched. This CDR3 comprises 16 residues. CDR1 and CDR2 from the germline V gene are SGHVS and FQNEAQ.

This clonotype was detected many times. This rearrangement joins TRBV5-1 to TRBJ2-7, with 9 bases that match TRBD2. Germline-derived CDR1 and CDR2 are SGHRS and YFSETQ. The junction had 11 bases not matched to a gene; V was cut back by 4 bases and J by 6 bases. This CDR3 region has 15 residues. The CDR3 coding sequence is TGCGCCAGCAGCGCCTCCGAAGGCGGGGGGGGCGAGCAGTACTTC. This encodes CASSASEGGGGEQYF.

A single count supports this clonotype. The germline gene is not matched at one end of the junction; a read error may be the cause. This CDR3 reads CTSSSTGVAEAFF. The CDR3 DNA reads TGTACCAGCAGCTCGACAGGGGTGGCTGAAGCTTTCTTT. The gene calls are TRBV7-3 and TRBJ1-1, with 8 nucleotides matching TRBD1. This CDR3 comprises 13 residues. The germline gives CDR1 SGHTA, CDR2 FQGTGA. Complete variable domain (other parts from reference TRBV7-3 and TRBJ1-1): GAGVSQTPSNKVTEKGKYVELRCDPISGHTALYWYRQSLGQGPEFLIYFQGTGAADDSGLPNDRFFAVRPEGSVSTLKIQRTERGDSAVYLCTSSSTGVAEAFFGQGTRLTVV.

This chain connects TRBV14 to TRBJ1-3; D remains unclear. CDR1 is SGHDN and CDR2 is FVKESK in the germline V gene. V was cut by 4 bases and J by 4 bases, with 5 bases left in between. The CDR3 covers 12 residues. CDR3 region: CASSPSGNTIYF. The CDR3, as DNA: TGTGCCAGCAGCCCGTCAGGAAACACCATATATTTT. Full variable domain (remainder filled in from reference TRBV14 and TRBJ1-3): EAGVTQFPSHSVIEKGQTVTLRCDPISGHDNLYWYRRVMGKEIKFLLHFVKESKQDESGMPNNRFLAERTGGTYSTLKVQPAELEDSGVYFCASSPSGNTIYFGEGSWLTVV.

The gene calls are TRBV29-1 and TRBJ2-3; D possibly corresponds to TRBD1 (5 bases). Per germline, CDR1 SQVTM and CDR2 ANQGSEA. The CDR3 contains 13 residues. The V end lost 3 bases, the J end lost 4 bases, and 11 bases lay between the germline ends. The CDR3 protein is CSVDQGFADTQYF. The CDR3 DNA reads TGCAGCGTTGATCAGGGTTTCGCAGATACGCAGTATTTT.

This clonotype was observed a few times. V is TRBV10-3 and J is TRBJ2-2; D is unresolved. The CDR3 runs to 12 residues. The germline V gene has CDR1 ENHRY and CDR2 SYGVKD. V was cut by 3 bases and J by 3 bases, with 2 bases left in between. CDR3 DNA: TGTGCCATCAGTGACGACACCGGGGAGCTGTTTTTT. Protein product: CAISDDTGELFF.

The CDR3 protein is CASSQVAEETQYF. CDR3 nucleotides: TGTGCCAGCAGCCAAGTGGCGGAAGAGACCCAGTACTTC. V and J are TRBV4-2 and TRBJ2-5; D is unclear. Germline CDR1 LGHNA, CDR2 YNFKEQ. This CDR3 spans 13 amino acids. Trimming removed 1 base at V and 3 bases at J, with 6 bases between.

The V gene is TRBV27, the J gene TRBJ2-7, with 7 bases fitting TRBD2. The CDR3 spans 14 residues. CDR1 and CDR2 (germline): MNHEY, SMNVEV (reference sequence). Trimming cost V 5 bases and J 4 bases; bases outside gene matches: 8. CDR3 sequence: CASSLRGVIYEQYF. In nucleotides, the CDR3 is TGTGCCAGCAGTCTCCGGGGGGTTATTTACGAGCAGTACTTC.

This clonotype was counted ten times or more. The chain carries TRBV4-1 and TRBJ2-6; D is perhaps TRBD1 (6 bases). Germline-derived CDR1 and CDR2 are MGHRA and YSYEKL. The ends were cut back, 3 bases at V and 4 bases at J, with 10 bases in the middle. CDR3 length: 15 residues. CDR3 protein: CASSQRGNGANVLTF. The CDR3 DNA reads TGCGCCAGCAGCCAGAGGGGGAACGGGGCCAACGTCCTGACTTTC.

The V and J genes are TRBV20-1 and TRBJ2-4; 10 bases are shared with TRBD2. CDR3 length: 14 amino acids. CDR1 and CDR2 from the germline V gene are DFQATT and SNEGSKA (reference sequence). The junction had 5 bases not matched to a gene; V was cut back by 3 bases and J by 6 bases. The CDR3 DNA is TGCAGTGCTAGCCAAGCGGGAGGGCGAAACATTCAGTACTTC. Translating it yields CSASQAGGRNIQYF.

The chain recombines TRBV6-5 with TRBJ2-6; TRBD1 or TRBD2 may be the D gene (6 bases each). Germline CDR1 reads MNHEY; CDR2 reads SVGAGI. V was cut by 10 bases and J by 2 bases, with 24 bases left in between. CDR3 length equals 18 residues. CDR3 nucleotides: TGTGCCATCCGAGGAGGGGGGCGGATCGGCCCTGGGGCCAACGTCCTGACTTTC. It is translated as CAIRGGGRIGPGANVLTF.

The V gene is TRBV6-2 or TRBV6-3, the J gene TRBJ1-2, with D hard to call. The germline CDR1 and CDR2 sequences are MNHEY and SVGEGT. The length of the CDR3 is 13 residues. Deletions cut 0 bases from V and 6 bases from J, with 8 bases between. This CDR3 is CASSYSVGNGYTF. The CDR3 DNA reads TGTGCCAGCAGTTACTCGGTGGGGAATGGCTACACCTTC.

This clonotype has just a few counts. This sequence joins TRBV28 and TRBJ2-6; D is possibly TRBD1 or TRBD2 (6 bases each). The V end was cut by 7 bases, the J end by 6 bases, with 13 bases between. Germline CDR1 MDHEN, CDR2 SYDVKM. CDR3 size: 14 residues. The CDR3: CASKGGFEANVLTF. The CDR3 DNA is TGTGCCAGCAAGGGGGGTTTTGAGGCCAACGTCCTGACTTTC.

This clonotype has more than one count but fewer than ten. This chain connects TRBV28 to TRBJ2-5, with 10 bases aligning to TRBD2. The CDR3 is 15 residues long. CDR1 is MDHEN and CDR2 is SYDVKM in the germline V gene. After removal of 7 bases from V and 2 bases from J, the junction contained 7 bases not matched to a gene. The CDR3 here is CASKGSGGQQETQYF. CDR3 nucleotide sequence: TGTGCCAGCAAGGGTAGCGGGGGGCAACAAGAGACCCAGTACTTC.

This clonotype occurred a few times. The chain has TRBV28 and TRBJ1-5; the D gene is possibly TRBD1 (6 bases). V lost 6 bases and J lost 6, with 12 bases in between. This CDR3 region has 13 residues. The germline V gene encodes CDR1 MDHEN and CDR2 SYDVKM. The DNA for the CDR3 is TGTGCCAGCAGCGGTACAGGGATTCAGCCCCAGCATTTT. Translation gives CASSGTGIQPQHF.

This clonotype was observed a handful of times. The chain is built from TRBV20-1 and TRBJ2-3; perhaps TRBD2 as D (5 bases). V lost 0 bases to trimming and J lost 4 bases, with 14 bases between them. The CDR3 loop spans 15 amino acids. In germline, CDR1 is DFQATT, CDR2 SNEGSKA (reference sequence). CDR3 nucleotides: TGCAGTGCTAGAGATGGGGAACTGCGGGCAGATACGCAGTATTTT. Encoded protein: CSARDGELRADTQYF.

This clonotype was counted a few times. This chain joins TRBV29-1 and TRBJ2-5; 7 bases match TRBD2. V shed 2 bases and J 1 base; nucleotides not matched to a gene: 7. The CDR3 has 15 residues. The germline V gene encodes CDR1 SQVTM and CDR2 ANQGSEA. The CDR3 DNA reads as TGCAGCGTTGAATCGGCTAGCGGAGTCCAAGAGACCCAGTACTTC. Translation gives CSVESASGVQETQYF.

V gene TRBV20-1 combines with J gene TRBJ1-2, with unresolved D. This CDR3 spans 12 amino acids. The germline gives CDR1 DFQATT, CDR2 SNEGSKA (reference sequence). V lost 1 base, J lost 6 bases, and 9 bases lay in between. CDR3 DNA sequence: TGCAGTGCTAGAGTAAGGGCAGATGGCTACACCTTC. It encodes CSARVRADGYTF.

This clonotype has a count of ten or more. The chain is built from TRBV20-1 and TRBJ1-1; 11 bases line up with TRBD1. V gave up 7 bases and J gave up 3 bases; unmatched junction bases: 4. Looked up from germline, CDR1 is DFQATT and CDR2 is SNEGSKA (reference sequence). CDR3 size: 13 residues. CDR3 amino acids: CSVGTGGDTEAFF. The CDR3, as DNA: TGCAGTGTCGGGACAGGGGGGGACACTGAAGCTTTCTTT.

The rearrangement links TRBV3-1 to TRBJ2-2; D might be TRBD1 (6 bases). Per germline, CDR1 LGHDT and CDR2 YNNKEL (reference sequence). The length of the CDR3 is 16 residues. Trimming stripped 5 bases from V and 7 bases from J, with 20 bases between. CDR3 nucleotides: TGTGCCAGCAGCAGATGGACGGTCGCCAGGGGCGGGGAGCTGTTTTTT. This codes for CASSRWTVARGGELFF.

This clonotype appeared a few times. V gene TRBV7-9 combines with J gene TRBJ2-2, with D perhaps matching TRBD1 (6 bases). The CDR3 runs to 15 residues. Deletions cut 5 bases from V and 2 bases from J, with 12 bases between. Germline assignment: CDR1 SEHNR and CDR2 FQNEAQ (reference sequence). CDR3: CASSVQGFNTGELFF. DNA of the CDR3: TGTGCCAGCAGCGTACAGGGATTCAACACCGGGGAGCTGTTTTTT.

This clonotype was seen more than once but under ten times. The chain recombines TRBV20-1 with TRBJ2-1, with TRBD1 as a possible D gene (6 bases). The CDR3 is made up of 11 amino acids. From germline, CDR1 is DFQATT and CDR2 SNEGSKA (reference sequence). V was clipped by 6 bases and J by 12 bases, with 15 bases between them. The CDR3, as DNA: TGCAGTGCGCCACATCTACAGGGGCAGTTCTTC. Its protein is CSAPHLQGQFF.

This clonotype appeared a few times. The chain combines TRBV12-3 or TRBV12-4 with TRBJ2-1; D remains ambiguous. The CDR3 totals 14 residues. Trimming shortened V by 6 bases and J by 6 bases, and 15 bases separated the two germline ends. The DNA for the CDR3 is TGTGCCAGCAGCGAGACCGAAGGCTCCAATGAGCAGTTCTTC. Translation gives CASSETEGSNEQFF.

This clonotype was recorded a few times. The chain couples TRBV5-1 to TRBJ2-3; no reliable D call. There are 12 residues in the CDR3. Germline loops: CDR1 SGHRS, CDR2 YFSETQ. V lost 0 bases and J lost 5, with 4 bases in between. CDR3 coding DNA: TGCGCCAGCAGCTTGGAAGTAGATACGCAGTATTTT. As protein: CASSLEVDTQYF. The full variable domain, in which reference TRBV5-1 and TRBJ2-3 provide the parts outside the CDR3, is KAGVTQTPRYLIKTRGQQVTLSCSPISGHRSVSWYQQTPGQGLQFLFEYFSETQRNKGNFPGRFSGRQFSNSRSEMNVSTLELGDSALYLCASSLEVDTQYFGPGTRLTVL.

The chain combines TRBV10-2 with TRBJ2-2, with TRBD1 matching 8 bases. With V trimmed by 2 bases and J by 6 bases, 8 bases remained unmatched. This CDR3 is built from 16 residues. The germline V gene has CDR1 WSHSY and CDR2 SAAADI. CDR3 sequence (DNA): TGCGCCAGCAGTGAGACAGGACAGGGCAGGTCCGGGGAGCTGTTTTTT. It yields the protein CASSETGQGRSGELFF.

The chain links TRBV12-3 or TRBV12-4 to TRBJ1-6; tentative D call: TRBD1 (6 bases). This CDR3 spans 14 amino acids. The V and J ends lost 5 bases and 6 bases respectively, with 11 bases between them. The CDR3 region is CASSPGTSNSPLHF. CDR3 in DNA: TGTGCCAGCAGTCCCGGGACAAGTAATTCACCCCTCCACTTT.

The J gene is TRBJ2-3, the V gene TRBV20-1, with 10 bases matching TRBD2. Germline V gives CDR1 DFQATT, CDR2 SNEGSKA (reference sequence). The CDR3 spans 15 residues. V dropped 5 bases and J dropped 8; count of bases not matched to a gene: 13. DNA of the CDR3: TGCAGTGCTGCCCTTGGACTAGCGGACGCACTTACGCAGTATTTT. It codes for CSAALGLADALTQYF.

There are many counts of this clonotype. The chain uses TRBV20-1 and TRBJ2-1, with D uncertain. CDR3 size: 12 residues. Germline V gene sequence: CDR1 DFQATT, CDR2 SNEGSKA (reference sequence). Trimming took off 1 base at V and 5 bases at J, with 6 bases between the two ends. This CDR3 is CSARGFNNEQFF. CDR3 coding DNA: TGCAGTGCTAGAGGCTTCAACAATGAGCAGTTCTTC.

V usage is TRBV7-2 and J usage is TRBJ2-5; 12 bases fit TRBD2. Germline V gene lookup returns CDR1 SGHTA and CDR2 FQGNSA. V shed 7 bases, J shed 2 bases, and the junction held 8 bases outside the gene matches. The CDR3 sequence is 16 residues long. CDR3 amino acids: CASTPDGLAGQETQYF. DNA of the CDR3: TGTGCCAGCACACCGGACGGACTAGCGGGACAAGAGACCCAGTACTTC.